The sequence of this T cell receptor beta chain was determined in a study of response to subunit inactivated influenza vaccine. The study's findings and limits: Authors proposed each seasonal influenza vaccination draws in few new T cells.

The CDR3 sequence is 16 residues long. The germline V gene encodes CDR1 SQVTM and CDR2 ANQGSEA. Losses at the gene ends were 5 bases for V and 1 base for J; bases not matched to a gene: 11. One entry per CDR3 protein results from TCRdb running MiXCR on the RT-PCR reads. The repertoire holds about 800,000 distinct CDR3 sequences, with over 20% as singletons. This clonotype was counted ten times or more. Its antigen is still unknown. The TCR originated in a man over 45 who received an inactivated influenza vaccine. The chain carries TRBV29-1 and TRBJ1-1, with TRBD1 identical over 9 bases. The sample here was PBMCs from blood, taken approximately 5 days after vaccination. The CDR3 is CSVSGQGSVSNTEAFF. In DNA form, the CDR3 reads TGCAGCGTTTCTGGACAGGGGTCCGTTTCGAACACTGAAGCTTTCTTT.